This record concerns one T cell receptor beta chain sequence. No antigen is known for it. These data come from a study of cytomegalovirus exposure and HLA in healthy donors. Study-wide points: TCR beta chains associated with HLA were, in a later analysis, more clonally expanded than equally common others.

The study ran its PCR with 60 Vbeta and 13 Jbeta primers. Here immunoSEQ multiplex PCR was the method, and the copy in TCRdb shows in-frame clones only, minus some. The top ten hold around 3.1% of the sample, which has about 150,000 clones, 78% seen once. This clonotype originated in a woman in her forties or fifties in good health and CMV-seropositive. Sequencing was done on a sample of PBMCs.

This CDR3 is CASTRPESGANVLTF. CDR3 DNA: TGTGCCAGCACCCGGCCGGAATCAGGCGCCAACGTCCTGACTTTC. The chain is built from TRBV28 and TRBJ2-6; D gene uncertain. The CDR3 loop spans 15 amino acids. Trimming stripped 7 bases from V and 7 bases from J, with 17 bases between. Germline lookup yields CDR1 MDHEN and CDR2 SYDVKM.